The rows below give T cell receptor beta chains drawn from one sample of a study of OX40 agonist ivuxolimab in advanced cancers. Method: immunoSEQ multiplex PCR; TCRdb's copy keeps in-frame clones and lacks some. The data show around 80,000 clones, 85% to 90% seen once. This specimen consisted of CD4+ or CD8+ T cells sorted from blood, obtained in a trial of the OX40 agonist ivuxolimab. These receptor sequences come from an adult with an advanced solid tumor such as melanoma, head and neck, liver or kidney cancer. Each CDR3 is given with its conserved first and last residue. Fields, in order: V gene, D gene, clone size, J gene, CDR3 protein, CDR3 DNA. D genes are given only for firm matches. The size entry is marked missing in some rows and otherwise reads once, few, many or a size class.

v_gene: TRBV10-3; d_gene: TRBD1; abundance: .; j_gene: TRBJ2-7; CDR3aa: CAIKGAGSTYEQYF; CDR3nt: TGTGCCATCAAGGGGGCAGGGTCGACCTACGAGCAGTACTTC
v_gene: TRBV5-1; d_gene: TRBD2; abundance: .; j_gene: TRBJ2-1; CDR3aa: CASSGGLAGKYNEQFF; CDR3nt: TGCGCCAGCAGCGGGGGACTAGCGGGAAAGTACAATGAGCAGTTCTTC
v_gene: TRBV28; d_gene: TRBD1; abundance: .; j_gene: TRBJ2-5; CDR3aa: CASSLSSTGPQETQYF; CDR3nt: TGTGCCAGCAGTCTCAGTTCGACAGGGCCGCAAGAGACCCAGTACTTC
v_gene: TRBV7-9; d_gene: .; abundance: few; j_gene: TRBJ1-4; CDR3aa: CATSPGPGNEKLFF; CDR3nt: TGTGCCACCAGTCCGGGCCCAGGGAATGAAAAACTGTTTTTT
v_gene: TRBV18; d_gene: .; abundance: .; j_gene: TRBJ2-2; CDR3aa: CASSPSRTGFGGDTGELFF; CDR3nt: TGTGCCAGCTCACCAAGTCGCACAGGGTTCGGAGGAGACACCGGGGAGCTGTTTTTT
v_gene: TRBV4-2; d_gene: .; abundance: .; j_gene: TRBJ2-7; CDR3aa: CASSQRTGSPYEQYF; CDR3nt: TGTGCCAGCAGCCAACGAACCGGGAGCCCCTACGAGCAGTACTTC
v_gene: TRBV5-1; d_gene: TRBD2; abundance: .; j_gene: TRBJ2-1; CDR3aa: CASSWGAGGTEFF; CDR3nt: TGCGCCAGCAGCTGGGGGGCGGGAGGAACCGAGTTCTTC
v_gene: TRBV5-8; d_gene: TRBD1; abundance: .; j_gene: TRBJ2-5; CDR3aa: CASSLVQGVETQYF; CDR3nt: TGTGCCAGCAGCTTGGTACAGGGGGTAGAGACCCAGTACTTC
v_gene: TRBV6-5; d_gene: TRBD1; abundance: .; j_gene: TRBJ1-2; CDR3aa: CASSYTTGFGGYTF; CDR3nt: TGTGCCAGCAGTTACACGACAGGGTTTGGGGGCTACACCTTC
v_gene: TRBV6-1; d_gene: TRBD1; abundance: once; j_gene: TRBJ1-2; CDR3aa: CASSDDRGAGGYTF; CDR3nt: TGTGCCAGCAGTGACGACAGGGGAGCGGGGGGCTACACCTTC
v_gene: TRBV5-8; d_gene: TRBD1; abundance: once; j_gene: TRBJ1-2; CDR3aa: CASSSRTGLVTF; CDR3nt: TGTGCCAGCAGCTCCAGGACAGGGCTAGTTACCTTC
v_gene: TRBV4-1; d_gene: .; abundance: medium-sized; j_gene: TRBJ1-5; CDR3aa: CASSQVGQPNQPQHF; CDR3nt: TGCGCCAGCAGCCAAGTTGGACAACCTAATCAGCCCCAGCATTTT
v_gene: TRBV4-3; d_gene: .; abundance: few; j_gene: TRBJ1-5; CDR3aa: CASSQEPGLSNQPQHF; CDR3nt: TGCGCCAGCAGCCAAGAACCGGGACTTAGCAATCAGCCCCAGCATTTT
v_gene: TRBV6-6; d_gene: TRBD1; abundance: .; j_gene: TRBJ1-2; CDR3aa: CASSYSGQGANYGYTF; CDR3nt: TGTGCCAGCAGTTACTCCGGACAGGGGGCTAACTATGGCTACACCTTC
v_gene: TRBV2; d_gene: TRBD2; abundance: .; j_gene: TRBJ2-5; CDR3aa: CASQSSGSAKTQYF; CDR3nt: TGTGCCAGCCAATCTAGCGGCTCAGCTAAGACCCAGTACTTC
v_gene: TRBV9; d_gene: TRBD1; abundance: .; j_gene: TRBJ2-6; CDR3aa: CASSAGQGLADGANVLTF; CDR3nt: TGTGCCAGCAGCGCGGGACAGGGCCTGGCGGATGGGGCCAACGTCCTGACTTTC
v_gene: TRBV7-3; d_gene: TRBD2; abundance: .; j_gene: TRBJ2-3; CDR3aa: CASSRLGTSGSRPDTQYF; CDR3nt: TGTGCCAGCAGCCGACTCGGGACTAGCGGGAGTAGGCCAGATACGCAGTATTTT
v_gene: TRBV19; d_gene: .; abundance: .; j_gene: TRBJ2-5; CDR3aa: CASSPRQTQETQYF; CDR3nt: TGTGCCAGTAGTCCCCGACAGACGCAAGAGACCCAGTACTTC
v_gene: TRBV7-6; d_gene: TRBD1; abundance: .; j_gene: TRBJ1-2; CDR3aa: CASSAGQGNYGYTF; CDR3nt: TGTGCCAGCAGCGCGGGACAGGGGAACTATGGCTACACCTTC
v_gene: TRBV19; d_gene: .; abundance: .; j_gene: TRBJ2-2; CDR3aa: CASSRDPTGELFF; CDR3nt: TGTGCCAGTAGTAGAGACCCCACCGGGGAGCTGTTTTTT
v_gene: TRBV15; d_gene: .; abundance: .; j_gene: TRBJ1-5; CDR3aa: CATSRVDQPQHF; CDR3nt: TGTGCCACCAGCAGAGTTGATCAGCCCCAGCATTTT
v_gene: TRBV6-6; d_gene: .; abundance: .; j_gene: TRBJ2-5; CDR3aa: CASSWDPPLQETQYF; CDR3nt: TGTGCCAGCAGCTGGGACCCACCTCTCCAAGAGACCCAGTACTTC
v_gene: TRBV19; d_gene: .; abundance: .; j_gene: TRBJ2-1; CDR3aa: CASSITGSSYNEQFF; CDR3nt: TGTGCCAGTAGTATAACAGGTAGCTCCTACAATGAGCAGTTCTTC
v_gene: TRBV21-1; d_gene: .; abundance: .; j_gene: TRBJ2-1; CDR3aa: CASSIPTGSMGYNEQFF; CDR3nt: TGTGCCAGCAGCATCCCGACAGGATCAATGGGGTACAATGAGCAGTTCTTC
v_gene: TRBV15; d_gene: TRBD1; abundance: .; j_gene: TRBJ1-5; CDR3aa: CATSRTDRGHQPQHF; CDR3nt: TGTGCCACCAGCAGAACCGACAGGGGGCATCAGCCCCAGCATTTT
v_gene: TRBV4-1; d_gene: .; abundance: .; j_gene: TRBJ2-3; CDR3aa: CASSQADGTDTQYF; CDR3nt: TGCGCCAGCAGCCAGGCGGACGGCACAGATACGCAGTATTTT
v_gene: TRBV2; d_gene: TRBD1; abundance: once; j_gene: TRBJ2-5; CDR3aa: CASTSQGAEVETQYF; CDR3nt: TGTGCCAGCACCTCACAGGGGGCGGAGGTGGAGACCCAGTACTTC
v_gene: TRBV5-1; d_gene: .; abundance: few; j_gene: TRBJ2-1; CDR3aa: CASSSYRDPGNEQFF; CDR3nt: TGCGCCAGCAGCTCGTACAGGGATCCGGGAAATGAGCAGTTCTTC
v_gene: TRBV19; d_gene: .; abundance: .; j_gene: TRBJ1-5; CDR3aa: CASSIARRVHQPQHF; CDR3nt: TGTGCCAGTAGTATAGCCAGGAGAGTCCATCAGCCCCAGCATTTT
v_gene: TRBV6-6; d_gene: TRBD1; abundance: .; j_gene: TRBJ2-5; CDR3aa: CASRLTGLKETQYF; CDR3nt: TGTGCCAGCAGACTGACAGGGTTGAAGGAGACCCAGTACTTC
v_gene: TRBV30; d_gene: TRBD1; abundance: .; j_gene: TRBJ1-5; CDR3aa: CAWSAGTANQPQHF; CDR3nt: TGTGCCTGGAGTGCCGGGACAGCGAATCAGCCCCAGCATTTT
v_gene: TRBV5-4; d_gene: TRBD2; abundance: .; j_gene: TRBJ2-1; CDR3aa: CASRGSGSSYNEQFF; CDR3nt: TGTGCCAGCAGGGGGAGCGGGAGCTCCTACAATGAGCAGTTCTTC
v_gene: TRBV14; d_gene: .; abundance: .; j_gene: TRBJ2-5; CDR3aa: CASSTRLGRHQETQYF; CDR3nt: TGTGCCAGCAGCACTCGCCTGGGGCGCCACCAAGAGACCCAGTACTTC
v_gene: TRBV4-1; d_gene: .; abundance: once; j_gene: TRBJ2-7; CDR3aa: CASSQTTQGYEQYF; CDR3nt: TGCGCCAGCAGCCAAACTACCCAGGGCTACGAGCAGTACTTC
v_gene: TRBV5-6; d_gene: TRBD2; abundance: .; j_gene: TRBJ2-3; CDR3aa: CASSWWGLAGEVTDTQYF; CDR3nt: TGTGCCAGCAGCTGGTGGGGACTAGCGGGAGAGGTTACAGATACGCAGTATTTT
v_gene: TRBV10-3; d_gene: .; abundance: .; j_gene: TRBJ2-3; CDR3aa: CAIRPDTDTQYF; CDR3nt: TGTGCCATCAGGCCCGACACAGATACGCAGTATTTT
v_gene: TRBV5-1; d_gene: .; abundance: once; j_gene: TRBJ2-7; CDR3aa: CASSFERERHEQYF; CDR3nt: TGCGCCAGCAGCTTCGAGAGGGAGCGGCACGAGCAGTACTTC
v_gene: TRBV19; d_gene: TRBD2; abundance: .; j_gene: TRBJ2-5; CDR3aa: CASSRTSGRNLYQETQYF; CDR3nt: TGTGCCAGTAGTAGGACTAGCGGAAGAAACCTGTACCAAGAGACCCAGTACTTC
v_gene: TRBV7-8; d_gene: .; abundance: .; j_gene: TRBJ2-3; CDR3aa: CASSADRMRTNTDTQYF; CDR3nt: TGTGCCAGCAGCGCGGACAGAATGAGAACAAACACAGATACGCAGTATTTT
v_gene: TRBV29-1; d_gene: .; abundance: .; j_gene: TRBJ2-6; CDR3aa: CSVAQVPGANVLTF; CDR3nt: TGCAGCGTAGCTCAGGTCCCTGGGGCCAACGTCCTGACTTTC
v_gene: TRBV19; d_gene: TRBD2; abundance: .; j_gene: TRBJ2-7; CDR3aa: CASSNAGEPHYEQYF; CDR3nt: TGTGCCAGTAGTAACGCGGGAGAGCCCCACTACGAGCAGTACTTC
v_gene: TRBV7-9; d_gene: .; abundance: .; j_gene: TRBJ1-1; CDR3aa: CASSLGDRTEAFF; CDR3nt: TGTGCCAGCAGCCTCGGGGATCGGACTGAAGCTTTCTTT
v_gene: TRBV29-1; d_gene: .; abundance: .; j_gene: TRBJ2-5; CDR3aa: CSVGGRGETQYF; CDR3nt: TGCAGCGTTGGTGGGAGAGGGGAGACCCAGTACTTC
v_gene: TRBV11-1; d_gene: .; abundance: .; j_gene: TRBJ2-1; CDR3aa: CASRGQGGSYNEQFF; CDR3nt: TGTGCCAGCAGAGGGCAGGGAGGTTCCTACAATGAGCAGTTCTTC
v_gene: TRBV19; d_gene: .; abundance: .; j_gene: TRBJ1-2; CDR3aa: CASRHHRRYGYTF; CDR3nt: TGTGCCAGTAGACACCATAGACGGTATGGCTACACCTTC
v_gene: TRBV25-1; d_gene: .; abundance: once; j_gene: TRBJ1-4; CDR3aa: CASSEQGGTEKLFF; CDR3nt: TGTGCCAGCAGTGAGCAGGGTGGAACGGAAAAACTGTTTTTT
v_gene: TRBV11-1; d_gene: .; abundance: .; j_gene: TRBJ1-3; CDR3aa: CASSWDTGNTIYF; CDR3nt: TGTGCCAGCAGCTGGGACACAGGAAACACCATATATTTT
v_gene: TRBV5-1; d_gene: TRBD1; abundance: .; j_gene: TRBJ2-7; CDR3aa: CASSLGGTGSYEQYF; CDR3nt: TGCGCCAGCAGCTTGGGGGGGACAGGTTCCTACGAGCAGTACTTC
v_gene: TRBV27; d_gene: TRBD1; abundance: once; j_gene: TRBJ1-4; CDR3aa: CASSPRQGHEKLFF; CDR3nt: TGTGCCAGCAGTCCGCGACAGGGACATGAAAAACTGTTTTTT
v_gene: TRBV29-1; d_gene: .; abundance: .; j_gene: TRBJ2-7; CDR3aa: CSVVRTNNQYF; CDR3nt: TGCAGCGTTGTCCGGACTAATAATCAGTACTTC